This TCR beta chain derives from a study of a mutant IDH1 vaccine in newly diagnosed glioma. Whole-study context: Vaccine administration was initiated 4-6 weeks following radiotherapy alone, or with temozolomide cycles. Treated patients comprised 62.5% males and about 38% females, mean age about 40 years. Patients previously underwent radiotherapy, temozolomide, or both, and most underwent both. Findings and caveats of the study: There were vaccine-induced immune responses in 85% to 95% of the patients.

Remarks on this clone: Its antigen remains unknown.

TCRdb's table, derived via immunoSEQ multiplex PCR, lists solely in-frame clones and lacks some. The sample lists tens of thousands of clones, over 70% occurring once. V was pared by 5 bases and J by 0 bases, with 10 bases between. Germline CDR1 reads KGHSH; CDR2 reads LQKENI. The CDR3 runs 14 residues. Time point specified: week 23, last vaccination. Every vaccine dose comprised 300 ug of mutant IDH1 20-mer peptide plus topical imiquimod. V is TRBV18 and J is TRBJ1-1, with D unclear. The receptor's source is a man between 18 and 35 years old with glioma. The source material was PBMCs, sampled from a glioma patient whose treatment included an IDH1 peptide vaccine. CDR3 coding DNA: TGTGCCAGCTCAACAAGTGGCATGAACACTGAAGCTTTCTTT. Protein sequence: CASSTSGMNTEAFF.